Presented here are 20 T cell receptor beta chains from one specimen sequenced in a study of blood T cell repertoires in COVID-19. Assay used: immunoSEQ multiplex PCR; TCRdb lists only in-frame clones, some missing. There are some 87,000 clones in the sample; over 85% occur only once, and around 4.2% lies in the top ten. The source material was peripheral blood. These receptors all come from a human donor with COVID-19, enrolled during active disease. The donor label of this sample is uncertain.

V usage is TRBV3-1 (or the pseudogene TRBV3-2) and J usage is TRBJ1-2; TRBD1 is a possible D gene (5 bases). Trimming left V 0 bases short and J 4 bases short, with 9 bases between. This CDR3 has 14 residues. Germline V gene sequence: CDR1 LGHDT, CDR2 YNNKEL (reference sequence). The CDR3 reads CASSQDTGSYGYTF. The CDR3, as DNA: TGTGCCAGCAGCCAAGACACAGGTTCCTATGGCTACACCTTC.

The chain combines TRBV5-1 with TRBJ2-1; 7 positions match TRBD1. Germline trimming cut 0 bases from V and 10 bases from J; bases unmatched to any gene: 4. This CDR3 region has 13 residues. Germline CDR1 reads SGHRS; CDR2 reads YFSETQ. The CDR3 spells CASSLARDREQFF. CDR3 DNA sequence: TGCGCCAGCAGCTTGGCCCGGGACAGAGAGCAGTTCTTC.

The rearrangement uses TRBV7-6 and TRBJ1-1, with D possibly being TRBD1 (5 bases). The CDR3 covers 13 residues. Germline lookup yields CDR1 SGHVS and CDR2 FNYEAQ. V lost 5 bases to trimming and J lost 6 bases, with 13 bases between them. For the CDR3, the DNA is TGTGCCAGCAGCCCTCACAGGATCGCTGAAGCTTTCTTT. Translation gives CASSPHRIAEAFF.

A word on this clone: The identical CDR3 is also encoded by other nucleotide sequences in the sample. The chain couples TRBV29-1 to TRBJ1-2; no reliable D call. V was trimmed by 3 bases and J by 5 bases, leaving 10 bases between them. The CDR3 extends over 12 amino acids. The V gene's germline CDR1 is SQVTM and CDR2 ANQGSEA. The CDR3 reads CSVEGGVYGYTF. For the CDR3, the DNA is TGCAGCGTTGAGGGCGGGGTTTATGGCTACACCTTC. The full variable domain, completed using reference TRBV29-1 and TRBJ1-2, is SAVISQKPSRDICQRGTSLTIQCQVDSQVTMMFWYRQQPGQSLTLIATANQGSEATYESGFVIDKFPISRPNLTFSTLTVSNMSPEDSSIYLCSVEGGVYGYTFGSGTRLTVV.

Here the CDR3 reads CAWRGTGPYEQYF. Here the CDR3 DNA reads TGTGCCTGGAGGGGGACAGGCCCCTACGAGCAGTACTTC. J is TRBJ2-7 and V is TRBV30; 8 bases agree with TRBD1. CDR1 and CDR2 from the germline V gene are GTSNPN and SVGIG (reference sequence). V shed 3 bases and J 2 bases; nucleotides not matched to a gene: 3. CDR3 size: 13 residues.

The CDR3 sequence: CASTGTDTQYF. The CDR3 DNA is TGTGCCAGCACGGGTACAGATACGCAGTATTTT. The V gene is TRBV28, the J gene TRBJ2-3; D is uncertain. Between the trimmed V and J ends, which lost 7 bases and 3 bases, there was a span of 5 bases. The CDR3 length is 11 residues. Per the germline V gene, CDR1 is MDHEN and CDR2 is SYDVKM.

This clone occurred once. This rearrangement joins TRBV12-3 or TRBV12-4 to TRBJ2-7, with 9 bases that match TRBD1. J gave up 3 bases and V 5 bases, and 2 bases lay outside the gene matches. This CDR3 spans 13 amino acids. This CDR3 is CASSRGQGYEQYF. CDR3 nucleotides: TGTGCCAGCAGTCGGGGACAGGGCTACGAGCAGTACTTC.

V usage is TRBV4-1 and J usage is TRBJ1-2, with 8 bases fitting TRBD1. The CDR3 is 14 amino acids. CDR1 MGHRA and CDR2 YSYEKL come from the germline V gene. After removal of 4 bases from V and 3 bases from J, the junction contained 4 bases not matched to a gene. The CDR3 here is CASSRRGQDYGYTF. CDR3 nucleotides: TGCGCCAGCAGCCGACGGGGACAGGACTATGGCTACACCTTC.

This chain connects TRBV5-6 to TRBJ2-3; unclear D gene. Trimming removed 6 bases at V and 0 bases at J, with 11 bases between. Germline assignment: CDR1 SGHDT and CDR2 YYEEEE. CDR3 length equals 14 residues. The CDR3 protein is CASTPAGSTDTQYF. The CDR3 DNA follows: TGTGCCAGCACCCCGGCAGGAAGCACAGATACGCAGTATTTT.

V and J are TRBV28 and TRBJ2-2; a weak D match, TRBD2 (6 bases). The CDR3 extends over 14 amino acids. V lost 3 bases and J lost 5, with 10 bases in between. CDR1 is MDHEN and CDR2 is SYDVKM in the germline V gene. This CDR3 is CASSFGRTTGELFF. CDR3 DNA: TGTGCCAGCAGTTTCGGGAGAACTACCGGGGAGCTGTTTTTT.

In DNA form, the CDR3 reads TGTGCCAGCGGGACGCCGGGACAGGGGAGCAATGAGCAGTTCTTC. Its protein product is CASGTPGQGSNEQFF. The gene calls are TRBV2 and TRBJ2-1; 10 bases fit TRBD1. With V trimmed by 8 bases and J by 6 bases, 10 bases remained unmatched. Germline V gene lookup returns CDR1 SNHLY and CDR2 FYNNEI. There are 15 residues in the CDR3.

The CDR3 sequence: CASSLLQVGVTEAFF. The CDR3, as DNA: TGTGCCAGCAGCTTGCTTCAAGTAGGAGTCACTGAAGCTTTCTTT. This chain uses TRBV5-4 with TRBJ1-1; no reliable D call. Trimming removed 1 base at V and 4 bases at J, with 14 bases between. The CDR3 is made up of 15 amino acids. Germline V lookup: CDR1 SGHNT, CDR2 YYREEE (reference sequence).

V gene TRBV7-2 combines with J gene TRBJ2-7, with D possibly TRBD2 on 6 matching bases. This CDR3 has 13 residues. Germline V gene lookup returns CDR1 SGHTA and CDR2 FQGNSA. Trimming shortened V by 5 bases and J by 7 bases, and 15 bases separated the two germline ends. Here the CDR3 reads CASSLAGSLEQYF. The CDR3 DNA is TGTGCCAGCAGCCTCGCGGGGTCTTTGGAGCAGTACTTC.

This sequence joins TRBV27 and TRBJ2-1; 10 bases align to TRBD2. With 5 bases clipped from V and 5 bases from J, the junction kept 9 bases outside the gene matches. Germline V gene sequence: CDR1 MNHEY, CDR2 SMNVEV (reference sequence). CDR3 length: 16 amino acids. CDR3 amino acids: CASSPLTSGPDNEQFF. CDR3 nucleotides: TGTGCCAGCAGTCCACTGACTAGCGGGCCTGACAATGAGCAGTTCTTC.

The genes are TRBV12-3 or TRBV12-4 and TRBJ2-5; D remains ambiguous. The CDR3 extends over 13 amino acids. Trimming pared 1 base from V and 3 bases from J, leaving 6 bases between. CDR3 nucleotide sequence: TGTGCCAGCAGTTTAGGGAGCGAAGAGACCCAGTACTTC. The encoded protein is CASSLGSEETQYF.

This chain connects TRBV6-5 to TRBJ2-5, with D tentatively TRBD2 (7 bases). The CDR3 sequence is 16 residues long. The germline V gene encodes CDR1 MNHEY and CDR2 SVGAGI. Trimming pared 0 bases from V and 4 bases from J, leaving 15 bases between. The CDR3 region is CASSYSFVGGRETQYF. CDR3 DNA sequence: TGTGCCAGCAGTTACTCTTTTGTGGGGGGGCGAGAGACCCAGTACTTC.

The V gene is TRBV28, the J gene TRBJ1-2; D possibly corresponds to TRBD1 (6 bases). V gave up 4 bases and J gave up 8 bases, with 20 bases separating them. Per the germline V gene, CDR1 is MDHEN and CDR2 is SYDVKM. This CDR3 has 15 amino acids. The CDR3 region is CASSYFLGGARGYTF. The CDR3 coding sequence is TGTGCCAGCAGTTACTTTCTAGGGGGGGCCCGGGGCTACACCTTC.

The J gene is TRBJ2-1, the V gene TRBV7-9; D is undetermined. Germline CDR1 reads SEHNR; CDR2 reads FQNEAQ (reference sequence). The CDR3 has 12 amino acids. V was clipped by 0 bases and J by 9 bases, with 6 bases between them. In DNA form, the CDR3 reads TGTGCCAGCAGCTTAGCCTCCCTTGAGCAGTTCTTC. Residues: CASSLASLEQFF.

This clone was picked up one time. The chain links TRBV18 to TRBJ2-1; unclear D gene. V lost 3 bases and J lost 4, with 13 bases in between. Germline V lookup: CDR1 KGHSH, CDR2 LQKENI. The CDR3 length is 15 residues. The CDR3 DNA follows: TGTGCCAGCTCACCGAGCACCACAGCTTACAATGAGCAGTTCTTC. This translates into CASSPSTTAYNEQFF.

The chain recombines TRBV5-1 with TRBJ2-2; TRBD1 is a possible D gene (6 bases). Germline values: CDR1 SGHRS, CDR2 YFSETQ. The CDR3 sequence is 15 residues long. Trimming pared 7 bases from V and 1 base from J, leaving 14 bases between. The CDR3: CASGGSGQNTGELFF. As DNA, the CDR3 is TGCGCCAGCGGGGGCTCGGGACAGAACACCGGGGAGCTGTTTTTT.